This record concerns one T cell receptor (beta chain) sequence. Next came a second PCR, run for about 6 to 12 cycles, which used a sample-barcoded 5' primer along with a J-beta primer mix. The template-switch adaptor was a 5' adaptor with 12 random nucleotides. It tagged each cDNA molecule. TCRdb fed the 5' RACE reads into MiXCR, producing one record per CDR3 protein. The table lists roughly 2 million distinct CDR3 sequences, 49% of them singletons. The entry originates in a study of blood T cells in healthy people across ages. Deletions cut 0 bases from V and 3 bases from J, with 8 bases between. The CDR3 totals 13 residues. The germline V gene encodes CDR1 DFQATT and CDR2 SNEGSKA (reference sequence). Those donating, healthy Caucasian individuals from Russia, were aged roughly 6 to 100.

The chain is built from TRBV20-1 and TRBJ1-2; D not certain. The receptor's source is a middle-aged woman in good health. Sequencing was carried out using blood. As DNA, the CDR3 is TGCAGTGCTAGAGATCTGGCATACTATGGCTACACCTTC. Its protein product is CSARDLAYYGYTF.